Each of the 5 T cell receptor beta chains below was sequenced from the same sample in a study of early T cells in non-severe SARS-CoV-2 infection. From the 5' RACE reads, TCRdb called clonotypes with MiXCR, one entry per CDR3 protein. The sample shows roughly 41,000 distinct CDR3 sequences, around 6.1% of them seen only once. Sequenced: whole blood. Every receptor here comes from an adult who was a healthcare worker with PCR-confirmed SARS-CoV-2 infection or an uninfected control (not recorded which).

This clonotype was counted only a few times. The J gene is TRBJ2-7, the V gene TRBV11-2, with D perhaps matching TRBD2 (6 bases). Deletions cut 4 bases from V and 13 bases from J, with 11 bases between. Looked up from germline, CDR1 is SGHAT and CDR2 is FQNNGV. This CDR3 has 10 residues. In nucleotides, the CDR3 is TGTGCCAGCAGCTCCGGGACTGTCTACTTC. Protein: CASSSGTVYF.

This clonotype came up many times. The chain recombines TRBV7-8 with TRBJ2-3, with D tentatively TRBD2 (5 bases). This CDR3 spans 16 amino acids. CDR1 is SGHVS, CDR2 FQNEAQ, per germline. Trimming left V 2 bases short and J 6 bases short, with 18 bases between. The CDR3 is CASSLKRIRGLDTQYF. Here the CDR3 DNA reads TGTGCCAGCAGCTTAAAAAGGATACGGGGATTGGATACGCAGTATTTT.

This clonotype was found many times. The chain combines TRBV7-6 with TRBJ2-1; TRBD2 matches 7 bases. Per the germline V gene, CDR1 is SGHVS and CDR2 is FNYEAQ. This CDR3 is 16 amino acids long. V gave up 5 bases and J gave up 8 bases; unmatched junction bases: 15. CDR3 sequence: CASSLSGWEGLHEQFF. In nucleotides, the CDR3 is TGTGCCAGCAGCCTCAGCGGGTGGGAGGGGTTGCATGAGCAGTTCTTC. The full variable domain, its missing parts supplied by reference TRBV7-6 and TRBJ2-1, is GAGVSQSPRYKVTKRGQDVALRCDPISGHVSLYWYRQALGQGPEFLTYFNYEAQQDKSGLPNDRFSAERPEGSISTLTIQRTEQRDSAMYRCASSLSGWEGLHEQFFGPGTRLTVL.

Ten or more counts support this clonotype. The CDR3 nucleotides read TGTGCCAGCAGCTCCAACAGATCAGCCAACTATGGCTACACCTTC. Amino acids: CASSSNRSANYGYTF. V and J are TRBV21-1 and TRBJ1-2. TRBV21-1 is designated a pseudogene. CDR3 length equals 15 residues.

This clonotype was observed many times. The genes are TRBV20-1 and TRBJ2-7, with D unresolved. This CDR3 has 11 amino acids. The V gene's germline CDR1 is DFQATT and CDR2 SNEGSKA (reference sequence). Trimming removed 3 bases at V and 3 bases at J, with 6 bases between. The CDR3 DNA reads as TGCAGTGCTAGTAAAGGCTACGAGCAGTACTTC. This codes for CSASKGYEQYF.